This T cell receptor (beta chain) was retrieved from a study of T-cell reconstitution after alpha-beta-depleted transplantation in children. The V end lost 8 bases, the J end lost 9 bases, and 11 bases lay between the germline ends. This CDR3 is built from 12 residues. CDR1 is MNHEY, CDR2 SMNVEV, per germline (reference sequence). Unique molecular identifiers featured in how the TCRbeta library was prepared. MiXCR, applied by TCRdb to the PCR reads, yields one record per CDR3 protein. The repertoire consists of some 200,000 distinct CDR3 sequences, with roughly 9.1% occurring once and the leading ten covering 35%. This clonotype was seen more than once but under ten times.

The chain couples TRBV27 to TRBJ1-6, with D tentatively TRBD1 (5 bases). The sample consisted of PBMCs, mostly from graft donor cells, taken 360 days after TCRalphabeta/CD19-depleted stem cell transplant. The source of this sequence is a male patient aged 2 to 10 who had a stem cell transplant for acute myeloid leukemia, so the T cells may come from the graft donor. The CDR3 DNA reads TGTGCCAGCGGTGTCAGGGTTTCACCCCTCCACTTT. Protein: CASGVRVSPLHF.